These 4 T cell receptor beta chains originate from one sample sequenced in a study of T-cell reconstitution after alpha-beta-depleted transplantation in children. As it was prepared, the TCRbeta library received unique molecular identifiers. MiXCR, run by TCRdb on the PCR reads, gives a single entry per CDR3 protein. The sample comprises around 490,000 distinct CDR3 sequences, approximately 10% of which are singletons, and around 15% rests with the top ten. The source was PBMCs, mostly from graft donor cells, collected 180 days after TCRalphabeta/CD19-depleted stem cell transplant. These TCRs come from a female patient aged 2-9 years who had a stem cell transplant for aplastic anemia, so the T cells may come from the graft donor.

This chain uses TRBV14 with TRBJ2-1; weak D call: TRBD1 (6 bases). CDR3 length equals 15 residues. V shed 5 bases and J shed 8 bases, with 19 bases lying between them. Germline CDR1 and CDR2: SGHDN and FVKESK. CDR3 nucleotide sequence: TGTGCCAGCAGCTACGGACCCCCGGGACACTATGAGCAGTTCTTC. Translating gives CASSYGPPGHYEQFF.

This clonotype was picked up a small number of times. V and J are TRBV5-1 and TRBJ2-2; D is unresolved. Trimming pared 4 bases from V and 5 bases from J, leaving 6 bases between. The CDR3 has 12 residues. The germline gives CDR1 SGHRS, CDR2 YFSETQ. Here the CDR3 reads CASSDATGELFF. CDR3 bases: TGCGCCAGCAGCGACGCGACCGGGGAGCTGTTTTTT.

The chain combines TRBV7-9 with TRBJ2-7, with D possibly matching TRBD1 (6 bases). CDR3 length: 16 amino acids. Trimming stripped 0 bases from V and 4 bases from J, with 16 bases between. CDR1 and CDR2 from the germline V gene are SEHNR and FQNEAQ (reference sequence). CDR3 protein: CASSLARGKGIYEQYV. For the CDR3, the DNA is TGTGCCAGCAGCTTAGCGAGGGGGAAGGGAATATACGAGCAGTACGTC.

J is TRBJ2-3 and V is TRBV5-8; TRBD1 matches at 8 bases. V gave up 6 bases and J gave up 1 base; unmatched junction bases: 13. In germline, CDR1 is SGHTS, CDR2 YDEGEE. This CDR3 has 17 residues. The CDR3 protein is CASTTRTGSYGTDTQYF. CDR3 sequence (DNA): TGTGCCAGCACCACTCGGACAGGGTCTTATGGCACAGATACGCAGTATTTT.